The rows below give T cell receptor beta chains drawn from one sample of a study of T cell responses to AZD1222 COVID-19 vaccine. The method was immunoSEQ multiplex PCR; TCRdb's version includes in-frame clones alone and lacks a portion of them. The sample yields approximately 140,000 clones, around 91% seen once. This specimen consisted of peripheral blood, obtained 28 days after the second AZD1222 dose. These receptors all stem from an adult who received the AZD1222 COVID-19 vaccine. The CDR3 runs from the conserved cysteine through the conserved F or W. Fields, in order: V gene, clone size, D gene, J gene, CDR3 DNA, CDR3 protein. A D gene is named only where the DNA matches it firmly. For some rows the clone size is stated as once, few or many, or as a class when expanded; others skip it.

V: TRBV5-8
size: once
D: .
J: TRBJ1-5
DNA: TGTGCCAGCAGCTTGATGGCATGGGGGAATAGCAATCAGCCCCAGCATTTT
CDR3: CASSLMAWGNSNQPQHF

V: TRBV6-5
size: once
D: .
J: TRBJ1-2
DNA: TGTGCCAGCAGTTACTCTCCGAGCTCTAACTATGGCTACACCTTC
CDR3: CASSYSPSSNYGYTF

V: TRBV11-2
size: .
D: TRBD2
J: TRBJ2-1
DNA: TGTGCCAGCAGCGTTATAGCGGGAGGGCCGAATGAGCAGTTCTTC
CDR3: CASSVIAGGPNEQFF

V: TRBV10-2
size: once
D: .
J: TRBJ2-3
DNA: TGCGCCAGCAGGGGCCGGGCGAGCACAGATACGCAGTATTTT
CDR3: CASRGRASTDTQYF

V: TRBV24-1
size: .
D: TRBD1
J: TRBJ2-1
DNA: TGTGCCACCAGTGACCCGGGACAGAGCTCCTACAATGAGCAGTTCTTC
CDR3: CATSDPGQSSYNEQFF

V: TRBV20-1
size: .
D: .
J: TRBJ1-2
DNA: TGCAGTGCTCAGAGGGACTATGGCTACACCTTC
CDR3: CSAQRDYGYTF

V: TRBV27
size: .
D: TRBD2
J: TRBJ2-5
DNA: TGTGCCAGCAGTCCCTCGGCGGGGGGGTACCAAGAGACCCAGTACTTC
CDR3: CASSPSAGGYQETQYF

V: TRBV12-5
size: .
D: .
J: TRBJ1-1
DNA: TGTGCTAGTGGCCCTCCGGATGGCACTGAAGCTTTCTTT
CDR3: CASGPPDGTEAFF

V: TRBV15
size: .
D: .
J: TRBJ1-1
DNA: TGTGCCACCAGCAGAGAGGGTGGTCTCAGGGGTGAAGCTTTCTTT
CDR3: CATSREGGLRGEAFF

V: TRBV7-2
size: .
D: .
J: TRBJ2-3
DNA: TGTGCCAGCAGGGTCGGGACAGATACGCAGTATTTT
CDR3: CASRVGTDTQYF

V: TRBV7-9
size: .
D: TRBD1
J: TRBJ1-3
DNA: TGTGCCAGCAGCTCACCGGACAGGCTAACTGGAAACACCATATATTTT
CDR3: CASSSPDRLTGNTIYF

V: TRBV28
size: .
D: TRBD1
J: TRBJ1-2
DNA: TGTGCCAGCAGGTTGGCTCATGGGGACAGGGGGAACCATGGCTACACCTTC
CDR3: CASRLAHGDRGNHGYTF

V: TRBV27
size: .
D: .
J: TRBJ1-1
DNA: TGTGCCAGCAGTTTATCGTCGGGGGGGAACACTGAAGCTTTCTTT
CDR3: CASSLSSGGNTEAFF

V: TRBV3-1/TRBV3-2
size: .
D: .
J: TRBJ1-5
DNA: TGTGCCAGCAGCCAAGATCATTCCGCGCCCCAGCATTTT
CDR3: CASSQDHSAPQHF

V: TRBV28
size: .
D: .
J: TRBJ1-2
DNA: TGTGCCAGCAGTTCACACTATGGCTACACCTTC
CDR3: CASSSHYGYTF

V: TRBV7-8
size: once
D: .
J: TRBJ2-7
DNA: TGTGCCAGCAGCTTAGACAGAACCTACGAGCAGTACTTC
CDR3: CASSLDRTYEQYF

V: TRBV2
size: once
D: .
J: TRBJ2-4
DNA: TGTGCCAGCAGTAATTCGCTCATAATAGCCAAAAACATTCAGTACTTC
CDR3: CASSNSLIIAKNIQYF

V: TRBV30
size: .
D: .
J: TRBJ1-5
DNA: TGTGCCTGGGCCATGAATAAGAATCAGCCCCAGCATTTT
CDR3: CAWAMNKNQPQHF

V: TRBV7-9
size: .
D: TRBD1
J: TRBJ1-5
DNA: TGTGCCAGCAGCTCAACAGGGGGCCCGCATCAGCCCCAGCATTTT
CDR3: CASSSTGGPHQPQHF

V: TRBV14
size: .
D: .
J: TRBJ2-7
DNA: TGTGCCAGCAGCCAAGAGGTGGGATCTTCCTACGAGCAGTACTTC
CDR3: CASSQEVGSSYEQYF

V: TRBV24-1
size: .
D: .
J: TRBJ1-5
DNA: TGTGCCACCACCAACCCGGGCTCCAAGGGGGTCAATCAGCCCCAGCATTTT
CDR3: CATTNPGSKGVNQPQHF

V: TRBV4-2
size: .
D: .
J: TRBJ1-2
DNA: TGTGCCAGCAGCCAAGATTTGACAGGAGGCCACACCTTC
CDR3: CASSQDLTGGHTF

V: TRBV9
size: .
D: .
J: TRBJ1-2
DNA: TGTGCCAGCAGCGTAACTCCCTCAGGGGTTGGCTACACCTTC
CDR3: CASSVTPSGVGYTF

V: TRBV15
size: .
D: .
J: TRBJ1-1
DNA: TGTGCCACCAGCAGAGAATTCGGGACACTGAACACTGAAGCTTTCTTT
CDR3: CATSREFGTLNTEAFF

V: TRBV2
size: .
D: .
J: TRBJ1-3
DNA: TGTGCCAGCAGCTCATGGGGTTATGGAAACACCATATATTTT
CDR3: CASSSWGYGNTIYF

V: TRBV7-9
size: .
D: TRBD2
J: TRBJ2-1
DNA: TGTGCCAGCAGCTTAGCCCCTAGCGGAAATGAGCAGTTCTTC
CDR3: CASSLAPSGNEQFF

V: TRBV5-1
size: .
D: .
J: TRBJ1-1
DNA: TGCGCCAGCAGCTCAAAGGGGGACACTGAAGCTTTCTTT
CDR3: CASSSKGDTEAFF

V: TRBV7-2
size: .
D: TRBD2
J: TRBJ2-5
DNA: TGTGCCAGCAGCTCTCGACTAGCGGGGGGATCGGGGGTTGGAGAGACCCAGTACTTC
CDR3: CASSSRLAGGSGVGETQYF